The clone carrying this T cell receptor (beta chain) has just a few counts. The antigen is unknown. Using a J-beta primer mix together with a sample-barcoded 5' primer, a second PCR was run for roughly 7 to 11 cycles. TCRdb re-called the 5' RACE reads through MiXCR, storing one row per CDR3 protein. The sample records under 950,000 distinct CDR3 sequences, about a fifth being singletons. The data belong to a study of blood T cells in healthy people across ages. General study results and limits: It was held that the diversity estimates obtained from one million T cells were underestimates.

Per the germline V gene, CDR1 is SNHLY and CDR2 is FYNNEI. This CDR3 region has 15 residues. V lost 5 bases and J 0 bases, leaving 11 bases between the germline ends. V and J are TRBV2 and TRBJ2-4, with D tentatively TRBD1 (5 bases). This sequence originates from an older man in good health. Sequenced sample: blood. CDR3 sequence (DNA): TGTGCCAGCAGTTCGACAGAAATAGCCAAAAACATTCAGTACTTC. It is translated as CASSSTEIAKNIQYF. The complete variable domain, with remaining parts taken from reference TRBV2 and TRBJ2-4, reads EPEVTQTPSHQVTQMGQEVILRCVPISNHLYFYWYRQILGQKVEFLVSFYNNEISEKSEIFDDQFSVERPDGSNFTLKIRSTKLEDSAMYFCASSSTEIAKNIQYFGAGTRLSVL.